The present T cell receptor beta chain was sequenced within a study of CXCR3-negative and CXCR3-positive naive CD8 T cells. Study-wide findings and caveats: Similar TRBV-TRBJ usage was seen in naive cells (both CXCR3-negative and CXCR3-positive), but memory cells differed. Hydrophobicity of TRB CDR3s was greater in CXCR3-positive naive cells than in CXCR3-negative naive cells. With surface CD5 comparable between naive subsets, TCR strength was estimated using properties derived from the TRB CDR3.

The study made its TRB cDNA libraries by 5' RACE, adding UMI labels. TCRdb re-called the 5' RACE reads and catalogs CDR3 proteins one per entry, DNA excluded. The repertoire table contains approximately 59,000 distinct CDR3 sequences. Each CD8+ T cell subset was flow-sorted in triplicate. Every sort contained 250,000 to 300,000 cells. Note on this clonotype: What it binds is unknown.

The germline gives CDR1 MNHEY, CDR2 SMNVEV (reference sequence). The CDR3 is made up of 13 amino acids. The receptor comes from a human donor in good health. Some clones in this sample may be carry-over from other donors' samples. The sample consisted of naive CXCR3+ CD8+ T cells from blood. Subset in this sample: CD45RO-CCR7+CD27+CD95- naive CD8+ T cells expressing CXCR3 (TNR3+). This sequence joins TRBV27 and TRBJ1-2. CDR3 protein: CASGLASNYGYTF.